Listed here are 3 T cell receptor beta chains from one sample, sequenced in a study of vaccination effects on CD4 cells after COVID-19. Their recognized antigens are unknown. ViraFEST expansion of antigen-specific CD4+ T cells with viral peptide pools preceded sequencing. Cultured cells yielded isolated CD4+ T cells after around 9 days. Infection with SARS-CoV-2 occurred in the person between March and December 2020, and PCR confirmed it. Here immunoSEQ multiplex PCR was the method, and the copy in TCRdb shows in-frame clones only, minus some. The sample records about 45,000 clones, approximately 72% being singletons. Sequencing used CD4+ T cells from PBMCs cultured with a peptide pool, obtained before COVID-19 vaccination. The source of these receptors is a human donor who had a prior SARS-CoV-2 infection.

The CDR3 is CASSYSLGMANEKLFF. CDR3 sequence (DNA): TGTGCCAGCAGTTACTCGTTAGGGATGGCTAATGAAAAACTGTTTTTT. The chain combines TRBV6-5 with TRBJ1-4, with no clear D. The CDR3 loop spans 16 amino acids. Germline V CDR1 and CDR2: MNHEY, SVGAGI. Trimming cost V 0 bases and J 3 bases, with 11 bases left between them.

There are a few counts of this clone. CDR3 nucleotide sequence: TGTGCCACCAGCAGAGACGTCGTGATGAACACTGAAGCTTTCTTT. Protein product: CATSRDVVMNTEAFF. This rearrangement joins TRBV15 to TRBJ1-1; D remains ambiguous. CDR1 LNHNV and CDR2 YYDKDF come from the germline V gene (reference sequence). Trimming took off 0 bases at V and 0 bases at J, with 8 bases between the two ends. CDR3 length: 15 residues.

There are a few counts of this clone. The chain combines TRBV29-1 with TRBJ1-1; D not certain. V was pared by 7 bases and J by 0 bases, with 15 bases between. The germline V gene encodes CDR1 SQVTM and CDR2 ANQGSEA. The CDR3 has 14 amino acids. The CDR3 DNA reads as TGCAGCGCCCAAAAAACCCCTATGAACACTGAAGCTTTCTTT. It codes for CSAQKTPMNTEAFF.